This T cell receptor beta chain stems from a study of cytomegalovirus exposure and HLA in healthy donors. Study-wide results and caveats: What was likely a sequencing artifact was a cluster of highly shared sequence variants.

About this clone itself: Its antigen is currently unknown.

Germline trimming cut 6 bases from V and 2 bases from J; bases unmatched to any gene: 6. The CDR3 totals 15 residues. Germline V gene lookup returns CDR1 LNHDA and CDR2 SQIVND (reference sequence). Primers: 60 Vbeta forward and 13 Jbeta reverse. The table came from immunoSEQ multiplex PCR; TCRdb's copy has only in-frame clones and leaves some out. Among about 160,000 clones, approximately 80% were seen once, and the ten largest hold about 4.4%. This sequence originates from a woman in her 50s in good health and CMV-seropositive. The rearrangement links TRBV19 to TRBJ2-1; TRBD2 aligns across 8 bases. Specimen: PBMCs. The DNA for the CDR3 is TGTGCCAGTAGCCCCTCGCGGGGGGCCTACAATGAGCAGTTCTTC. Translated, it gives CASSPSRGAYNEQFF.